This T cell receptor (beta chain) was observed in a study of spatial heterogeneity in lung cancer. In the study overall: Detected sequences consistently included more beta-chain ones than alpha-chain ones.

On each TCR cDNA molecule, a unique molecular identifier was present. One entry per CDR3 protein results from TCRdb running MiXCR on the 5' RACE reads. The table has some 83,000 distinct CDR3 sequences, around 7.3% seen once. The germline V gene has CDR1 SGHRS and CDR2 YFSETQ. The CDR3 totals 16 residues. V dropped 3 bases and J dropped 2 bases, with 17 bases sitting between them. Noted time point: sample taken at primary tumor resection. Sequencing covered unsorted whole RNA taken from tumor, nontumor lung or frozen PBMC. Sequenced here: PBMCs, sampled at surgery. This receptor was obtained from a male donor with early-stage non-small cell lung cancer. This chain joins TRBV5-1 and TRBJ2-5; either TRBD1 or TRBD2 may supply D (6 bases each). The CDR3 DNA follows: TGCGCCAGCAGCTATTTCGATGGGGGGCCTCAAGAGACCCAGTACTTC. The encoded protein is CASSYFDGGPQETQYF.